This is a list of T cell receptor beta chains from one sample in a study of human T cells and chemical hapten exposure. Each CDR3 protein gets one entry after TCRdb re-called the RACE reads with MiXCR. Among just under 350,000 distinct CDR3 sequences listed, 5.5% to 8% were seen once. The starting material was whole blood, obtained in connection with sensitization to the hapten diphenylcyclopropenone (DPC). The source is a woman aged 18-29 years with alopecia areata. Some clones in this sample may be carry-over from other donors' samples. Each CDR3 is given with its conserved first and last residue. Each record gives: CDR3 protein, V gene.

CDR3: CASSLERGGWYNEQFF; V: TRBV5-4
CDR3: CASSENRGVADTQYF; V: TRBV2
CDR3: CASSLGLNTDTQYF; V: TRBV5-4
CDR3: CASSQEVSTDGIYHQPQHF; V: TRBV4-1
CDR3: CASSYPGGGQYF; V: TRBV6-2/TRBV6-3
CDR3: CASSLRPGVPYEQYF; V: TRBV5-5
CDR3: CASSQAPWGGEGVRTDTQYF; V: TRBV4-3
CDR3: CASSDPGVAEAFF; V: TRBV25-1
CDR3: CSVMDRFTDTQYF; V: TRBV29-1
CDR3: CASSQEWQGGNQPQHF; V: TRBV4-3
CDR3: CASSKGGIQTEAFF; V: TRBV6-2/TRBV6-3
CDR3: CASSEQGVGTDTQYF; V: TRBV7-2
CDR3: CASSLITGVNSGANVLTF; V: TRBV27
CDR3: CAISRQSSGTDTQYF; V: TRBV10-3
CDR3: CATSRDSLGQGARETQYF; V: TRBV15
CDR3: CASSFLGNQETQYF; V: TRBV28
CDR3: CASSLAGHPWGSGANVLTF; V: TRBV7-6
CDR3: CSARDLRTGSSYEQYF; V: TRBV20-1
CDR3: CATRTAPNTGELFF; V: TRBV7-3
CDR3: CASSPWGDNSPLHF; V: TRBV12-3/TRBV12-4
CDR3: CASSQSPRAGQHF; V: TRBV16
CDR3: CASSPAGLFPPYEQYF; V: TRBV6-5
CDR3: CASSGSSQGAQSGELFF; V: TRBV5-1
CDR3: CASSYKGQNYGYTF; V: TRBV6-6
CDR3: CASSEDPRFGGYTF; V: TRBV25-1
CDR3: CASSLGIANYGYTF; V: TRBV28
CDR3: CASHRADQPQHF; V: TRBV2
CDR3: CSARDGRQGDTGELFF; V: TRBV20-1
CDR3: CASSLGDSDYGYTF; V: TRBV5-6
CDR3: CASSWVGGLNTEAFF; V: TRBV27
CDR3: CASSFGLAGRQETQYF; V: TRBV11-1
CDR3: CASSSGQGAPYEQYF; V: TRBV28
CDR3: CASSLSPTNEKLFF; V: TRBV12-3/TRBV12-4
CDR3: CASSRAGESYEQYF; V: TRBV4-3
CDR3: CASSQVQGRSHEQYF; V: TRBV4-3
CDR3: CASSGFFRRLAGGEQYF; V: TRBV9
CDR3: CASSLVSIGITRTEAFF; V: TRBV12-3/TRBV12-4
CDR3: CASSYSEQKSYGYTF; V: TRBV6-5
CDR3: CASSRSSYGYTF; V: TRBV28
CDR3: CSASDFELTRQYF; V: TRBV20-1
CDR3: CASSEQDRGYNEQFF; V: TRBV6-1
CDR3: CASIPERGSDEAFF; V: TRBV2
CDR3: CASLTTGTGNTIYF; V: TRBV12-3/TRBV12-4
CDR3: CASSFDRGPLSEQYF; V: TRBV6-6
CDR3: CSARLNQQANEKLFF; V: TRBV20-1
CDR3: CASSPGTGNDEQYF; V: TRBV18
CDR3: CASSLRTGGGEKLFF; V: TRBV5-6
CDR3: CASSGRQGLTLNQPQHF; V: TRBV6-1
CDR3: CATRMTGPEQYF; V: TRBV6-2/TRBV6-3
CDR3: CAISPGQGHVSYTF; V: TRBV10-3
CDR3: CSAVSGGADTQYF; V: TRBV20-1
CDR3: CSVEPGGDTQYF; V: TRBV29-1
CDR3: CASSPDGGYEQYF; V: TRBV7-2
CDR3: CASSLTQGNTGELFF; V: TRBV5-4